This T cell receptor (beta chain) comes out of a study of control samples from healthy donors and cancer patients. The germline CDR1 and CDR2 sequences are SEHNR and FQNEAQ (reference sequence). The CDR3 contains 14 residues. After removal of 5 bases from V and 1 base from J, the junction contained 4 bases not matched to a gene. Produced via immunoSEQ multiplex PCR; TCRdb's table is partial and in-frame only. The table records under 85,000 clones, 84% of them present only once. Material: PBMCs. The receptor was isolated from a man aged 55 to 69 with head and neck cancer. This rearrangement joins TRBV7-9 to TRBJ1-1, with 7 bases aligning to TRBD1. The CDR3 region has the DNA TGTGCCAGCAGCCGGACAGGAGCGAACACTGAAGCTTTCTTT. Amino acids: CASSRTGANTEAFF.